Each of the 24 T cell receptor beta chains below was sequenced from the same sample in a study of blood T cell repertoires in COVID-19. The table came from immunoSEQ multiplex PCR; TCRdb's copy has only in-frame clones and leaves some out. This table holds hundreds of thousands of clones, around nine tenths found once. Material for sequencing was PBMCs or T cells enriched from blood (not recorded which). These receptors were obtained from a woman aged 25 to 45 who had recovered from COVID-19.

This sequence joins TRBV29-1 and TRBJ2-1, with 12 bases aligning to TRBD2. CDR1 SQVTM and CDR2 ANQGSEA come from the germline V gene. V trimming: 4 bases; J trimming: 8 bases; junction bases outside the gene matches: 9. The CDR3 loop spans 15 amino acids. CDR3 region: CSVGRRLAGDDEQFF. CDR3 nucleotides: TGCAGCGTTGGCAGGAGACTAGCGGGAGATGATGAGCAGTTCTTC.

The V and J genes are TRBV2 and TRBJ2-1; the match to TRBD2 covers 8 bases. The length of the CDR3 is 13 residues. The J segment lost 3 bases and the V segment lost 9 bases, leaving 4 bases of the junction unmatched. CDR1 is SNHLY and CDR2 is FYNNEI in the germline V gene. The CDR3 DNA reads TGTGCCAGAGCGGGACTAGGCTACAATGAGCAGTTCTTC. Amino acids: CARAGLGYNEQFF. Full variable domain (remainder filled in from reference TRBV2 and TRBJ2-1): EPEVTQTPSHQVTQMGQEVILRCVPISNHLYFYWYRQILGQKVEFLVSFYNNEISEKSEIFDDQFSVERPDGSNFTLKIRSTKLEDSAMYFCARAGLGYNEQFFGPGTRLTVL.

This clone was observed a single time. The rearrangement uses TRBV3-1 (or the pseudogene TRBV3-2) and TRBJ2-7; 10 bases are shared with TRBD1. CDR1 LGHDT and CDR2 YNNKEL come from the germline V gene (reference sequence). The V and J ends lost 3 bases and 11 bases, in that order; junction bases with no gene match: 7. The CDR3 runs to 13 residues. CDR3 nucleotides: TGTGCCAGCAGCCAGCAAGCGACAGGGGGCAAGTACTTC. This gives the protein CASSQQATGGKYF.

This chain uses TRBV11-2 with TRBJ2-7; 7 positions match TRBD1. This CDR3 is 13 amino acids long. CDR1 is SGHAT and CDR2 is FQNNGV in the germline V gene. Unmatched junction bases numbered 2, after V lost 3 bases and J lost 3 bases. The CDR3 sequence is CASSFDRDYEQYF. CDR3 bases: TGTGCCAGCAGCTTCGACAGGGACTACGAGCAGTACTTC.

This chain links TRBV5-4 with TRBJ1-6; TRBD1 might be the D (5 bases). The CDR3 is 15 amino acids. Looked up from germline, CDR1 is SGHNT and CDR2 is YYREEE (reference sequence). V lost 2 bases to trimming and J lost 4 bases, with 10 bases between them. The DNA for the CDR3 is TGTGCCAGCAGCTTAATAGGGGAATATAATTCACCCCTCCACTTT. Translated, it gives CASSLIGEYNSPLHF. Looking up the rest from reference TRBV5-4 and TRBJ1-6 gives the full variable domain: ETGVTQSPTHLIKTRGQQVTLRCSSQSGHNTVSWYQQALGQGPQFIFQYYREEENGRGNFPPRFSGLQFPNYSSELNVNALELDDSALYLCASSLIGEYNSPLHFGNGTRLTVT.

This sequence joins TRBV27 and TRBJ1-6, with TRBD1 matching 8 bases. Germline CDR1 and CDR2: MNHEY and SMNVEV (reference sequence). Losses at the gene ends were 3 bases for V and 7 bases for J; bases not matched to a gene: 11. The CDR3 runs to 17 residues. DNA for the CDR3: TGTGCCAGCAGTTTCAAACCCCAGGGGGCCGGGAATTCACCCCTCCACTTT. It codes for CASSFKPQGAGNSPLHF.

The chain uses TRBV5-4 and TRBJ2-7; 9 nucleotides align to TRBD1. The CDR3 consists of 15 residues. Per the germline V gene, CDR1 is SGHNT and CDR2 is YYREEE (reference sequence). Unmatched junction bases numbered 10, after V lost 5 bases and J lost 4 bases. The CDR3 sequence: CASSTPGQGFYEQYF. CDR3 nucleotides: TGTGCCAGCAGTACTCCGGGACAGGGTTTTTACGAGCAGTACTTC. The entire variable domain, with the rest obtained from reference TRBV5-4 and TRBJ2-7, is as follows: ETGVTQSPTHLIKTRGQQVTLRCSSQSGHNTVSWYQQALGQGPQFIFQYYREEENGRGNFPPRFSGLQFPNYSSELNVNALELDDSALYLCASSTPGQGFYEQYFGPGTRLTVT.

The CDR3, as DNA: TGTGCCGTTGCCCGGGACAGGGGACAGCCCCAGCATTTT. The encoded protein is CAVARDRGQPQHF. The chain couples TRBV7-2 to TRBJ1-5, with TRBD1 matching 10 bases. This CDR3 spans 13 amino acids. J lost 7 bases, V lost 11 bases, and 8 bases had no gene match. The germline V gene encodes CDR1 SGHTA and CDR2 FQGNSA.

V is TRBV6-5 and J is TRBJ2-5, with D possibly TRBD1 on 5 matching bases. The CDR3 has 13 residues. Trimming stripped 6 bases from V and 2 bases from J, with 10 bases between. The germline V gene encodes CDR1 MNHEY and CDR2 SVGAGI. The CDR3 here is CASSWGSQETQYF. Here the CDR3 DNA reads TGTGCCAGCAGCTGGGGCAGTCAAGAGACCCAGTACTTC.

The chain joins TRBV6-5 to TRBJ1-6, with unresolved D. Trimming cost V 2 bases and J 10 bases, with 9 bases left between them. The CDR3 sequence is 13 residues long. Per the germline V gene, CDR1 is MNHEY and CDR2 is SVGAGI. DNA for the CDR3: TGTGCCAGCAGTTACGAGGTCAAGTCACCCCTCCACTTT. It specifies CASSYEVKSPLHF.

The V call is TRBV5-1, the J call TRBJ2-5; no clear D gene. CDR3 length equals 14 residues. The V gene lost 4 bases and the J gene lost 2 bases, with 12 bases spanning the gap. Germline assignment: CDR1 SGHRS and CDR2 YFSETQ. CDR3 amino acids: CASSPQPGQETQYF. The DNA of the CDR3 is TGCGCCAGCAGCCCCCAACCAGGACAAGAGACCCAGTACTTC.

The chain links TRBV7-8 to TRBJ2-5; 8 positions agree with TRBD2. This CDR3 is built from 17 residues. CDR1 SGHVS and CDR2 FQNEAQ come from the germline V gene. Losses at the gene ends were 4 bases for V and 5 bases for J; bases not matched to a gene: 15. CDR3 residues: CASSSPPGGGGGETQYF. CDR3 nucleotide sequence: TGTGCCAGCAGCTCCCCTCCGGGGGGGGGTGGTGGGGAGACCCAGTACTTC.

The chain recombines TRBV29-1 with TRBJ1-1; 7 bases agree with TRBD1. The V gene's germline CDR1 is SQVTM and CDR2 ANQGSEA. The CDR3 loop spans 14 amino acids. V gave up 6 bases and J gave up 4 bases; unmatched junction bases: 11. DNA of the CDR3: TGCAGCGTGCGGACAGGCTACGTGGGCACTGAAGCTTTCTTT. Protein product: CSVRTGYVGTEAFF.

The CDR3, as DNA: TGTGCCAGCAGCGCAGGGGACCGCTATAATTCACCCCTCCACTTT. Protein: CASSAGDRYNSPLHF. This chain joins TRBV2 and TRBJ1-6, with a tentative D call TRBD1 (6 bases). Germline values: CDR1 SNHLY, CDR2 FYNNEI. CDR3 length: 15 residues. Trimming stripped 6 bases from V and 3 bases from J, with 12 bases between.

In its sample, this clone was seen once. V is TRBV6-5 and J is TRBJ2-7; the D gene is possibly TRBD1 (5 bases). This CDR3 has 15 amino acids. Germline CDR1 is MNHEY and CDR2 is SVGAGI. V dropped 0 bases and J dropped 1 base, with 10 bases sitting between them. The CDR3 nucleotides read TGTGCCAGCAGTTACTCTAAGACAGTTTCCTACGAGCAGTACTTC. Amino acid sequence: CASSYSKTVSYEQYF.

The chain couples TRBV6-5 to TRBJ1-5, with a weak D call TRBD1 (6 bases). The ends were cut back, 6 bases at V and 6 bases at J, with 18 bases in the middle. This CDR3 has 15 residues. Germline V CDR1 and CDR2: MNHEY, SVGAGI. CDR3 in amino acids: CASRPIGQFLQPQHF. In DNA, the CDR3 is TGTGCCAGCAGGCCCATCGGACAGTTCCTTCAGCCCCAGCATTTT.

The V gene is TRBV28, the J gene TRBJ2-3; a weak D match, TRBD2 (5 bases). Germline V CDR1 and CDR2: MDHEN, SYDVKM. Deletions cut 5 bases from V and 5 bases from J, with 11 bases between. The CDR3 is 13 residues long. The CDR3 DNA sequence: TGTGCCAGCAGTACTAGGAGTGAAGATACGCAGTATTTT. This sequence encodes CASSTRSEDTQYF.

V is TRBV9 and J is TRBJ1-3; maybe TRBD1 (5 bases). The CDR3 consists of 14 residues. CDR1 SGDLS and CDR2 YYNGEE come from the germline V gene. V was cut by 4 bases and J by 2 bases, with 10 bases left in between. This CDR3 reads CASSIRDPGNTIYF. For the CDR3, the DNA is TGTGCCAGCAGCATCAGGGATCCTGGAAACACCATATATTTT.

The gene calls are TRBV5-5 and TRBJ2-1, with D uncertain. The V and J ends lost 5 bases and 0 bases respectively, with 15 bases between them. From germline, CDR1 is SGHKS and CDR2 YYEKEE (reference sequence). The CDR3 consists of 16 residues. CDR3 sequence reads: CASRPTDIRSYNEQFF. The CDR3 coding sequence is TGTGCCAGCAGGCCCACCGACATCCGCTCCTACAATGAGCAGTTCTTC.

The sample holds one count of this clone. The chain is built from TRBV9 and TRBJ1-3; 7 bases fit TRBD1. J lost 0 bases, V lost 3 bases, and 9 bases had no gene match. The CDR3 contains 17 residues. The germline CDR1 and CDR2 sequences are SGDLS and YYNGEE. CDR3 residues: CASSARQGGRSGNTIYF. The CDR3 DNA reads as TGTGCCAGCAGCGCCCGACAGGGCGGTCGCTCTGGAAACACCATATATTTT. Full variable domain (rest looked up from reference TRBV9 and TRBJ1-3): DSGVTQTPKHLITATGQRVTLRCSPRSGDLSVYWYQQSLDQGLQFLIQYYNGEERAKGNILERFSAQQFPDLHSELNLSSLELGDSALYFCASSARQGGRSGNTIYFGEGSWLTVV.

V is TRBV6-5 and J is TRBJ2-3; TRBD1 agrees at 10 bases. The CDR3 length is 15 residues. Germline V gene data show CDR1 as MNHEY and CDR2 as SVGAGI. After removal of 8 bases from V and 3 bases from J, the junction contained 8 bases not matched to a gene. Here the CDR3 reads CASLRGQGTTDTQYF. As DNA, the CDR3 is TGTGCCAGCCTCAGGGGACAGGGGACAACAGATACGCAGTATTTT.

The V call is TRBV6-1, the J call TRBJ1-2, with D possibly TRBD1 on 6 matching bases. Germline CDR1 and CDR2: MNHNS and SASEGT. There are 11 residues in the CDR3. Trimming pared 3 bases from V and 14 bases from J, leaving 13 bases between. The CDR3 sequence is CASSELGGLTF. In DNA, the CDR3 is TGTGCCAGCAGTGAGCTGGGGGGGCTGACCTTC.

The chain uses TRBV27 and TRBJ2-3; 7 nucleotides match TRBD2. Germline CDR1 reads MNHEY; CDR2 reads SMNVEV (reference sequence). The CDR3 totals 18 residues. V gave up 5 bases and J gave up 2 bases; unmatched junction bases: 16. CDR3 in amino acids: CASSQPRTRWANTDTQYF. Here the CDR3 DNA reads TGTGCCAGCAGTCAACCACGGACTAGATGGGCCAACACAGATACGCAGTATTTT.

The chain is built from TRBV7-2 and TRBJ2-7, with D hard to call. CDR3 length: 15 amino acids. The germline CDR1 and CDR2 sequences are SGHTA and FQGNSA. Trimming pared 5 bases from V and 9 bases from J, leaving 23 bases between. The CDR3 nucleotides read TGTGCCAGCAGCCCGAAATTTTCCCAGGTGGCCTGGCAGTACTTC. Translating it yields CASSPKFSQVAWQYF.